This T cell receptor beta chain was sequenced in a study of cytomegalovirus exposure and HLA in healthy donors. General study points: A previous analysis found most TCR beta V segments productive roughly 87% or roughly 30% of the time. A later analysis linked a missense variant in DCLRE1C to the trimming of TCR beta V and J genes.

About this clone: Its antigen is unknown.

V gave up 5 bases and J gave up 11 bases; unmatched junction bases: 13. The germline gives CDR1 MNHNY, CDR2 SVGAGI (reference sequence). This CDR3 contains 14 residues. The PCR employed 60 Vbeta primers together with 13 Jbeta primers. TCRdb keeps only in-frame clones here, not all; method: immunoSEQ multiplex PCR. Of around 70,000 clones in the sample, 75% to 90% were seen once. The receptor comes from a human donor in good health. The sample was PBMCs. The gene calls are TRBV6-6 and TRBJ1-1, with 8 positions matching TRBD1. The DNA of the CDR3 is TGTGCCAGCAGTCCCCCGGGACAGGCCGCGGGGGCTTTCTTT. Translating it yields CASSPPGQAAGAFF.